These 25 T cell receptor beta chains originate from one sample sequenced in a study of HIV-infected patients and healthy controls. TCRdb re-called the 5' RACE reads through MiXCR, storing one row per CDR3 protein. The sample carries 60,000 to 75,000 distinct CDR3 sequences, around 16% recorded once. The sample comprised CD4+ T cells from blood. The receptors here all came from a human donor in good health.

The chain recombines TRBV7-2 with TRBJ2-3; D is ambiguous. This CDR3 has 13 residues. Trimming took 6 bases from V and 2 from J, leaving 9 bases between them. The germline V gene has CDR1 SGHTA and CDR2 FQGNSA. The CDR3 DNA sequence: TGTGCCAGCAGTTCCTGGTCCACAGATACGCAGTATTTT. Translated: CASSSWSTDTQYF.

The table lists this clonotype with a few counts. This chain connects TRBV29-1 to TRBJ2-1, with 11 positions matching TRBD2. The CDR3 extends over 16 amino acids. Unmatched junction bases numbered 10, after V lost 4 bases and J lost 5 bases. Germline CDR1 reads SQVTM; CDR2 reads ANQGSEA. The CDR3: CSVARGLAGGNNEQFF. The DNA for the CDR3 is TGCAGCGTTGCTAGGGGCCTAGCGGGAGGTAACAATGAGCAGTTCTTC.

This clonotype showed up many times. J is TRBJ2-3 and V is TRBV6-1; D possibly corresponds to TRBD2 (6 bases). The CDR3 spans 15 residues. V was clipped by 6 bases and J by 0 bases, with 13 bases between them. Germline-derived CDR1 and CDR2 are MNHNS and SASEGT. Written as DNA, the CDR3 is TGTGCCAGCAGCGCCCGACTAGGCAGCACAGATACGCAGTATTTT. This translates into CASSARLGSTDTQYF.

The chain has TRBV27 and TRBJ1-2; possibly TRBD1 for D (6 bases). Between the trimmed V and J ends, which lost 8 bases and 7 bases, there was a span of 17 bases. The CDR3 contains 13 residues. CDR1 and CDR2 (germline): MNHEY, SMNVEV (reference sequence). The CDR3 loop is CASQNSRGGGYTF. The DNA for the CDR3 is TGTGCCAGCCAGAATAGTAGGGGGGGTGGCTACACCTTC.

V usage is TRBV18 and J usage is TRBJ2-3; D may match TRBD1 or TRBD2 (5 bases each). The CDR3 has 14 residues. Trimming pared 5 bases from V and 1 base from J, leaving 10 bases between. Looked up from germline, CDR1 is KGHSH and CDR2 is LQKENI. The CDR3 bases are TGTGCCAGCTCAGATCCGGGACGCACAGATACGCAGTATTTT. Encoded protein: CASSDPGRTDTQYF.

The chain employs TRBV7-2 and TRBJ1-4; a weak D match, TRBD1 (5 bases). Trimming left V 2 bases short and J 8 bases short, with 9 bases between. This CDR3 has 13 residues. CDR1 and CDR2 from the germline V gene are SGHTA and FQGNSA. CDR3 residues: CASSLRGPEKLFF. The CDR3 DNA is TGTGCCAGCAGCTTAAGGGGCCCAGAAAAACTGTTTTTT. The whole variable domain, remainder taken from reference TRBV7-2 and TRBJ1-4, is GAGVSQSPSNKVTEKGKDVELRCDPISGHTALYWYRQSLGQGLEFLIYFQGNSAPDKSGLPSDRFSAERTGGSVSTLTIQRTQQEDSAVYLCASSLRGPEKLFFGSGTQLSVL.

This clonotype was detected ten times or more. This chain connects TRBV20-1 to TRBJ2-1; D not resolved. The V end lost 4 bases, the J end lost 8 bases, and 15 bases lay between the germline ends. The CDR3 spans 13 residues. Per the germline V gene, CDR1 is DFQATT and CDR2 is SNEGSKA (reference sequence). Here the CDR3 reads CSAKLGPEDEQFF. The CDR3 region has the DNA TGCAGTGCTAAATTGGGCCCTGAAGATGAGCAGTTCTTC.

This clonotype was seen more than once but under ten times. The chain couples TRBV7-2 to TRBJ2-1, with TRBD1 matching over 9 bases. The CDR3 sequence is 15 residues long. The germline V gene encodes CDR1 SGHTA and CDR2 FQGNSA. With V trimmed by 3 bases and J by 8 bases, 8 bases remained unmatched. CDR3 residues: CASSFHRDRVDEQFF. The CDR3 DNA follows: TGTGCCAGCAGCTTTCACCGGGACAGGGTCGATGAGCAGTTCTTC.

CDR3 nucleotide sequence: TGCGCCAGCAGCCCCCCCTTCAGGGGTACTAGCACTGAAGCTTTCTTT. The encoded protein is CASSPPFRGTSTEAFF. The gene calls are TRBV5-1 and TRBJ1-1, with a possible D match to TRBD1 (6 bases). The CDR3 length is 16 residues. Trimming took 4 bases from V and 4 from J, leaving 20 bases between them. Germline V gives CDR1 SGHRS, CDR2 YFSETQ.

This chain joins TRBV7-8 and TRBJ2-3; 7 nucleotides line up with TRBD2. Germline V gene data show CDR1 as SGHVS and CDR2 as FQNEAQ. This CDR3 comprises 15 residues. With 4 bases clipped from V and 2 bases from J, the junction kept 6 bases outside the gene matches. The CDR3 region has the DNA TGTGCCAGCAGCTCTCAGCGGGATCTCACAGATACGCAGTATTTT. It codes for CASSSQRDLTDTQYF.

This clonotype occurred many times. The chain combines TRBV19 with TRBJ1-5; 8 bases map to TRBD1. CDR1 is LNHDA, CDR2 SQIVND, per germline (reference sequence). The J segment lost 7 bases and the V segment lost 6 bases, leaving 14 bases of the junction unmatched. The CDR3 sequence is 16 residues long. CDR3 residues: CASSPDRGGLLQPQHF. The CDR3 DNA reads TGTGCCAGTAGCCCAGACAGGGGAGGTTTATTACAGCCCCAGCATTTT.

The chain uses TRBV5-5 and TRBJ1-5; D unresolved. The V end was cut by 0 bases, the J end by 9 bases, with 10 bases between. CDR3 length equals 13 residues. Germline V gene lookup returns CDR1 SGHKS and CDR2 YYEKEE (reference sequence). In nucleotides, the CDR3 is TGTGCCAGCAGCTTGGCCCTGGCGGGGCCCCAGCATTTT. Protein: CASSLALAGPQHF.

Only a few counts were recorded for this clonotype. The gene calls are TRBV25-1 and TRBJ2-7; possible D gene TRBD2, 5 bases. The CDR3 has 12 amino acids. The germline CDR1 and CDR2 sequences are MGHDK and SYGVNS. V was trimmed by 6 bases and J by 6 bases, leaving 12 bases between them. This chain's CDR3 is CASRYGELEQYF. DNA for the CDR3: TGTGCCAGCAGGTACGGGGAGCTCGAGCAGTACTTC.

The chain links TRBV3-1 to TRBJ2-5; a possible D gene is TRBD2 (5 bases). In germline, CDR1 is LGHDT, CDR2 YNNKEL (reference sequence). V lost 1 base and J 2 bases, leaving 20 bases between the germline ends. The CDR3 covers 18 residues. CDR3 sequence: CASSQVLMGDRRQETQYF. In DNA, the CDR3 is TGTGCCAGCAGCCAAGTCTTGATGGGAGACCGTAGGCAAGAGACCCAGTACTTC.

The chain employs TRBV29-1 and TRBJ2-7; no firm D call. V gave up 5 bases and J gave up 3 bases, with 14 bases separating them. CDR3 length: 13 residues. Germline V gene sequence: CDR1 SQVTM, CDR2 ANQGSEA. The CDR3 loop is CSVSRGVLYEQYF. For the CDR3, the DNA is TGCAGCGTTTCGAGAGGCGTCCTCTACGAGCAGTACTTC.

This clonotype was recorded at least ten times. This chain connects TRBV20-1 to TRBJ1-5; TRBD1 matches 7 bases. The CDR3 covers 13 residues. Unmatched junction bases numbered 4, after V lost 6 bases and J lost 2 bases. Germline CDR1 DFQATT, CDR2 SNEGSKA (reference sequence). CDR3 bases: TGCAGTGCCCCCGGGACAGGCAATCAGCCCCAGCATTTT. Its translation is CSAPGTGNQPQHF.

This clonotype was seen a handful of times. The rearrangement links TRBV13 to TRBJ2-2; 10 nucleotides line up with TRBD2. CDR3 length: 17 amino acids. The germline CDR1 and CDR2 sequences are PRHDT and FYEKMQ (reference sequence). V shed 6 bases, J shed 1 base, and the junction held 8 bases outside the gene matches. The CDR3 DNA sequence: TGTGCCAGCAGTTTACCCCGGACTAGCGGGAACACCGGGGAGCTGTTTTTT. Translation: CASSLPRTSGNTGELFF.

There are a few counts of this clonotype. V and J are TRBV7-2 and TRBJ2-5, with TRBD2 as a possible D gene (5 bases). Germline lookup yields CDR1 SGHTA and CDR2 FQGNSA. CDR3 size: 15 residues. V was trimmed by 10 bases and J by 3 bases, leaving 21 bases between them. The chain's CDR3 is CAITRGTASEETQYF. The CDR3 DNA is TGTGCCATTACTCGGGGTACGGCTTCCGAAGAGACCCAGTACTTC.

This clonotype was counted a few times. The V and J genes are TRBV20-1 and TRBJ1-6; tentative D call: TRBD1 (5 bases). CDR3 size: 14 residues. V lost 5 bases, J lost 7 bases, and 15 bases lay in between. The germline V gene encodes CDR1 DFQATT and CDR2 SNEGSKA (reference sequence). The CDR3 DNA sequence: TGCAGTGCTTGGAAGGGGACGTCAAATTCACCCCTCCACTTT. Protein product: CSAWKGTSNSPLHF.

This clonotype was seen ten or more times. This rearrangement joins TRBV20-1 to TRBJ1-2; TRBD1 is a possible D gene (5 bases). Germline CDR1 reads DFQATT; CDR2 reads SNEGSKA (reference sequence). The CDR3 runs to 16 residues. V was clipped by 1 base and J by 4 bases, with 19 bases between them. The DNA of the CDR3 is TGCAGTGCTAGAGTTAATTCGGGTAGTCAGGGCTATGGCTACACCTTC. This sequence encodes CSARVNSGSQGYGYTF.

This clonotype was counted many times. V gene TRBV6-1 combines with J gene TRBJ1-2; D not resolved. This CDR3 contains 13 residues. CDR1 and CDR2 (germline): MNHNS, SASEGT. Trimming pared 8 bases from V and 5 bases from J, leaving 15 bases between. In DNA, the CDR3 is TGTGCCAGCCGCAACATCCCATCTTATGGCTACACCTTC. This codes for CASRNIPSYGYTF.

The sample holds many counts of this clonotype. The V and J genes are TRBV2 and TRBJ1-1, with D perhaps matching TRBD1 (5 bases). The V and J ends lost 1 base and 4 bases respectively, with 7 bases between them. Germline V gene data show CDR1 as SNHLY and CDR2 as FYNNEI. The CDR3 runs to 13 residues. The CDR3 here is CASSEGTTTEAFF. As DNA, the CDR3 is TGTGCCAGCAGTGAAGGGACAACCACTGAAGCTTTCTTT.

J is TRBJ2-3 and V is TRBV20-1; TRBD2 matches at 8 bases. V shed 3 bases, J shed 0 bases, and the junction held 5 bases outside the gene matches. The CDR3 runs to 15 residues. Germline V lookup: CDR1 DFQATT, CDR2 SNEGSKA (reference sequence). The CDR3 DNA follows: TGCAGTGCTAGGGAAGCGGGGGAAAGCACAGATACGCAGTATTTT. This codes for CSAREAGESTDTQYF.

The J gene is TRBJ1-2, the V gene TRBV4-3; D remains ambiguous. CDR1 and CDR2 (germline): LGHNA, YSLEER. This CDR3 is built from 14 residues. V dropped 5 bases and J dropped 6 bases, with 16 bases sitting between them. CDR3 bases: TGCGCCAGCAGCTTGACTGGGCGTAGCAATGGCTACACCTTC. Its protein product is CASSLTGRSNGYTF.

This clonotype was counted at least ten times. The chain uses TRBV20-1 and TRBJ2-4; the match to TRBD1 covers 7 bases. The CDR3 consists of 18 residues. The germline gives CDR1 DFQATT, CDR2 SNEGSKA (reference sequence). The V segment lost 3 bases and the J segment 1 base; nucleotides outside the gene matches: 15. The CDR3 spells CSARVDRDGAGAKNIQYF. The CDR3 nucleotides read TGCAGTGCTAGGGTCGACAGGGATGGTGCTGGGGCCAAAAACATTCAGTACTTC.